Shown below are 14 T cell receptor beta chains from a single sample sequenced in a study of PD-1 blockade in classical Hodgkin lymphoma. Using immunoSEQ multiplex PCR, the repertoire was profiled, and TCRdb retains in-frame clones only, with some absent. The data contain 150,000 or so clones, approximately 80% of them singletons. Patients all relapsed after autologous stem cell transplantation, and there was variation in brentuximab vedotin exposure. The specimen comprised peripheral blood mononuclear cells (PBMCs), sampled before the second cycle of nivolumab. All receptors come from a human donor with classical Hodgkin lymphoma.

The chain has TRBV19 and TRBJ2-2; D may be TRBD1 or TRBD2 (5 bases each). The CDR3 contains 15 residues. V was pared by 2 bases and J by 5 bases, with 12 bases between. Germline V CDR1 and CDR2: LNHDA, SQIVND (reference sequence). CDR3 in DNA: TGTGCCAGTAGTATACCGGGGCGCGGTACCGGGGAGCTGTTTTTT. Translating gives CASSIPGRGTGELFF.

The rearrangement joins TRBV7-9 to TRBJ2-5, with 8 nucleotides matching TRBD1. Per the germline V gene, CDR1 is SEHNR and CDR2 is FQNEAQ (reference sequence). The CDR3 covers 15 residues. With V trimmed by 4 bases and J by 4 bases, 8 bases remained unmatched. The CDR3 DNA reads TGTGCCAGCAGCTCCTCCGGGACAGGAGGAGAGACCCAGTACTTC. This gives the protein CASSSSGTGGETQYF. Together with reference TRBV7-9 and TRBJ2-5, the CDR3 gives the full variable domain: DTGVSQNPRHKITKRGQNVTFRCDPISEHNRLYWYRQTLGQGPEFLTYFQNEAQLEKSRLLSDRFSAERPKGSFSTLEIQRTEQGDSAMYLCASSSSGTGGETQYFGPGTRLLVL.

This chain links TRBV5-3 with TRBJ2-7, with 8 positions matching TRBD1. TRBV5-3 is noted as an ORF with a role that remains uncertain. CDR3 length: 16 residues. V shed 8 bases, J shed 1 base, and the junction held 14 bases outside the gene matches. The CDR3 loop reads CASKSWRGTGSYEQYF. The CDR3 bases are TGTGCCAGCAAATCGTGGAGGGGGACAGGATCCTACGAGCAGTACTTC.

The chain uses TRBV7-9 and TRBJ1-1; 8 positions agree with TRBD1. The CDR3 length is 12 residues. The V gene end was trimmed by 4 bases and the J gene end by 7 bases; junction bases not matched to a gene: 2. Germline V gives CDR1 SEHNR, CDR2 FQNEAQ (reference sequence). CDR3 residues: CASSYRGGEAFF. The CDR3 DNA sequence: TGTGCCAGCAGCTACAGGGGGGGTGAAGCTTTCTTT. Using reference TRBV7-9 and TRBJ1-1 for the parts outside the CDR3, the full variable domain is DTGVSQNPRHKITKRGQNVTFRCDPISEHNRLYWYRQTLGQGPEFLTYFQNEAQLEKSRLLSDRFSAERPKGSFSTLEIQRTEQGDSAMYLCASSYRGGEAFFGQGTRLTVV.

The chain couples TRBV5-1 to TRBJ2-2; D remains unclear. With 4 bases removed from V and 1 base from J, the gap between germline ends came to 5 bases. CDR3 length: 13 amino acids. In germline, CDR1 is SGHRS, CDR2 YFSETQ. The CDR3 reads CASSAQNTGELFF. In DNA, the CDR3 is TGCGCCAGCAGCGCACAGAACACCGGGGAGCTGTTTTTT. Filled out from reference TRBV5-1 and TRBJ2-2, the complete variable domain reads KAGVTQTPRYLIKTRGQQVTLSCSPISGHRSVSWYQQTPGQGLQFLFEYFSETQRNKGNFPGRFSGRQFSNSRSEMNVSTLELGDSALYLCASSAQNTGELFFGEGSRLTVL.

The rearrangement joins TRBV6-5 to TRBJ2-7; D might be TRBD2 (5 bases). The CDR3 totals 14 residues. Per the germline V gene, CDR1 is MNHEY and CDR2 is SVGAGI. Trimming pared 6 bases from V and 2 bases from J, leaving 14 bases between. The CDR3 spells CASSKPNGAYEQYF. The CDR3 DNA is TGTGCCAGCAGCAAGCCGAACGGGGCCTACGAGCAGTACTTC.

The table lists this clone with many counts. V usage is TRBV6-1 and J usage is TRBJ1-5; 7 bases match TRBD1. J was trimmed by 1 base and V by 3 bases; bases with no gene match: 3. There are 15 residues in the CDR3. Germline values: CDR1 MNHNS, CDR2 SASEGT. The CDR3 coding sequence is TGTGCCAGCAGTGATAGACAGGGAAGCAATCAGCCCCAGCATTTT. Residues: CASSDRQGSNQPQHF.

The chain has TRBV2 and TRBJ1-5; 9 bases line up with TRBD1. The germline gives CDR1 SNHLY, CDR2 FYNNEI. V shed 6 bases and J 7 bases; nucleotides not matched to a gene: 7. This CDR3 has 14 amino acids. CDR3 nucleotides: TGTGCCAGCAGCTCCGGGACAGGGCTACAGCCCCAGCATTTT. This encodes CASSSGTGLQPQHF.

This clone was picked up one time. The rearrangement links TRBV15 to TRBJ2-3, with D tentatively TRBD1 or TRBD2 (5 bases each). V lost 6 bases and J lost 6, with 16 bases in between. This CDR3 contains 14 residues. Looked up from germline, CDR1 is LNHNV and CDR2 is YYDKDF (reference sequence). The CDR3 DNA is TGTGCCACCAGGGGTGGCTTCGGGGCGGATACGCAGTATTTT. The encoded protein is CATRGGFGADTQYF. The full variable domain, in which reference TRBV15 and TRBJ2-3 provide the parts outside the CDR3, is DAMVIQNPRYQVTQFGKPVTLSCSQTLNHNVMYWYQQKSSQAPKLLFHYYDKDFNNEADTPDNFQSRRPNTSFCFLDIRSPGLGDTAMYLCATRGGFGADTQYFGPGTRLTVL.

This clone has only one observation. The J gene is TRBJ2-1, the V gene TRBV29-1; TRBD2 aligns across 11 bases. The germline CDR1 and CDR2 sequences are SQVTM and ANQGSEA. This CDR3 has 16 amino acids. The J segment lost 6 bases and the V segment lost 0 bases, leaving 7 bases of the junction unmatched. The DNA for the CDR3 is TGCAGCGTTGAAGACTGGACTAGCGGGTCCCTCAATGAGCAGTTCTTC. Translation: CSVEDWTSGSLNEQFF.

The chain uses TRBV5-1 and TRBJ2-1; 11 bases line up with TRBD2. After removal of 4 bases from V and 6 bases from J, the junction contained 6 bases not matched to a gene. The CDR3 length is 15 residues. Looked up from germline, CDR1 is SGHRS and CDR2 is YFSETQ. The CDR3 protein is CASSLLAGAANEQFF. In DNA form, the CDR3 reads TGCGCCAGCAGCCTACTAGCGGGGGCCGCCAATGAGCAGTTCTTC.

CDR3 sequence reads: CASAVPSGANVLTF. CDR3 DNA sequence: TGTGCCTCCGCGGTCCCCTCTGGGGCCAACGTCCTGACTTTC. V usage is TRBV10-3 and J usage is TRBJ2-6, with no clear D. Trimming removed 11 bases at V and 0 bases at J, with 11 bases between. Germline V lookup: CDR1 ENHRY, CDR2 SYGVKD. The CDR3 extends over 14 amino acids.

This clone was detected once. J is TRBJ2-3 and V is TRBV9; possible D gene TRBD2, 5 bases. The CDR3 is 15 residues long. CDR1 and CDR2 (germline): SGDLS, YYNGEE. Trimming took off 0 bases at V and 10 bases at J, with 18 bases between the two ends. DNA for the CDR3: TGTGCCAGCAGCGTAGGTCTAGCTAGGGTACACGCGCAGTATTTT. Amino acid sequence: CASSVGLARVHAQYF.

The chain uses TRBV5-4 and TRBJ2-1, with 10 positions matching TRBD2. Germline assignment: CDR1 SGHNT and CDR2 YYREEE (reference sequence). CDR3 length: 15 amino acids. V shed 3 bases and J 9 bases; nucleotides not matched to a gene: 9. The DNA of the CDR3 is TGTGCCAGCAGCTCCATAGCGGGAGGTACCAGTGAGCAGTTCTTC. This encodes CASSSIAGGTSEQFF.